Listed here is a single T cell receptor beta chain. No antigen is known for it. No clone much larger than this one lies a single base away; base qualities are absent. The junction shows trimming of 2 bases on V and 6 bases on J, and the gene matches do not reach 6 bases of it. CDR1 SGHTA and CDR2 FQGNSA were looked up in the germline V gene. The CDR3 runs 14 residues from the cysteine to the phenylalanine. The kept DNA is CDR3 alone, 42 bases in frame from the first base. Libraries were built with the immunoSEQ multiplex PCR assay. A mixture of 60 forward primers for TCR Vbeta segments and 13 reverse primers for TCR Jbeta segments was used in the multiplex PCR. A multiplex PCR assay on genomic DNA amplified the CDR3 region of rearranged TCR beta genes. The Illumina HiSeq System was used to sequence the amplified TCR beta libraries as 87-base-pair reads. Under the source paper's analysis protocol: Across the 670 or so repertoires, a later analysis counted some 81 million unique TCR beta chains, roughly 11 million of which were shared by at least two donors. Raw reads were error-corrected and collapsed into unique sequences with a nearest-neighbor algorithm that merged closely related sequences to remove PCR and sequencing errors. Alignment of CDR3 sequences to IMGT reference sequences was used to assign V, D and J gene segments. For a sequence to be retained, a match of at least six nucleotides was required to both a V gene segment and a J gene segment. Rearrangements were classified as productive when the CDR3 lacked stop codons and remained in frame with V and J, and all other rearrangements were classified as non-productive. Following IMGT convention, CDR3 was defined as the stretch from the second conserved V-encoded cysteine to the conserved J-encoded phenylalanine. In an earlier analysis of around 600 of the donors, sequences lacking an unambiguous match to a single V gene segment were excluded. In an earlier analysis of several hundred of the donors, V segments were called functional above 56.7% productive rearrangements and were called segregating when the between-donor standard deviation exceeded 5%. A statistical classification framework was built for diagnosing cytomegalovirus status from the catalog of TCR beta chain sequences. In a later analysis, V and J genes were assigned by comparing TCR nucleotide sequences against IMGT/GENE-DB human TR gene sequences. The TCRdist pipeline was used in a later analysis to assign CDR3 sequences and most-parsimonious VDJ recombination scenarios. In a later analysis, each TCR beta chain was defined by its CDR3 amino acid sequence together with its V-gene family, and reads lacking a unique V-gene family were excluded. A later analysis removed roughly 590 highly shared, low-generation-probability nucleotide sequences to deal with suspected cross-contamination and a sequencing artifact. In a later analysis, a clonal expansion index was calculated for each public chain from normalized within-repertoire ranks of inferred template counts. In a later analysis, generation probabilities were computed with a VDJ recombination model fitted to out-of-frame rearrangements, and the resulting probabilities were checked against IGoR. In a later analysis, TCR-TCR, TCR-HLA and TCR-CMV co-occurrence was scored with hypergeometric tests, and a repertoire-size bias correction was applied to TCR pairs. A later analysis estimated false discovery rates by permuting HLA or CMV assignments 20 times. In a later analysis, co-occurring TCRs were grouped using DBSCAN, and TCRdist sequence similarity was added for clustering within HLA-allele-positive subsets. Co-occurrence clustering excluded repertoires with fewer than 30,000 or more than 120,000 public chains, plus five with anomalous nucleotide sharing. In TCRdb, the immuneACCESS table is reduced to in-frame sequences with V and J assigned. These tables do not hold every clone; where another copy was compared, an unresolved V gene accounts for under half, and the others remain unexplained. V, J and clone size are those of that table, while D and trimming were read from the DNA. Present in this sample are just over 150,000 clones, less than 90% of which were seen just once. The ten largest make up under 2% of the sample.

This record belongs to a study of cytomegalovirus exposure and HLA in healthy donors (dated by TCRdb to 2017 to 2019). Context from the whole study: An earlier analysis of around 600 of the donors reported approximately 290 Gb of sequence data and 120 million or so unique TCR beta sequences from 150 million to 200 million T cells. About 280 gigabases of sequencing data and around 80 million unique TCR sequences made up an early release that covered 500 to 700 HLA-typed donors. The study profiled the T cell repertoires of hundreds of subjects by immunosequencing and related them to cytomegalovirus serostatus. A later genetic analysis used genome-wide SNP genotypes for about 60% of the roughly 670 donors, treating that subset as a discovery cohort. To decide whether each TCR beta V gene segment behaved as functional or pseudogenic, an earlier analysis of approximately 620 of the donors relied on high-throughput TCR beta sequencing. All discovery cohort repertoires had been generated on a single sequencing platform. A separate validation cohort of approximately 120 different subjects was used in addition to the roughly 720-subject first cohort. The number of typed donors differed by locus: roughly 629-640 for A, B, C, DRB1 and DQB1; some 500 for DQA1; approximately 600 for DPA1; and 450 to 480 for DPB1. To predict cytomegalovirus infection status, the study combined high-throughput TCR immunosequencing, statistical association of individual TCRs with disease status, and machine learning. A later analysis re-examined previously published TCR beta repertoires from more than 600 donors and added high-resolution HLA genotyping to investigate patterns of TCR occurrence. Rather than using new phenotypic data, the later analysis identified candidate immune exposures from TCR beta sequences and from how often those sequences occurred across donors. Among some 400 genotyped donors of the cohort, an average of approximately 240,000 unique TCR beta nucleotide sequences was sequenced per donor, of which about 18% were non-productive. Of the roughly 400 genotyped donors, roughly 76% were placed in the genetic ancestry cluster associated with self-reported Caucasian donors. HLA typing covered class I and class II loci at four-digit resolution. Four or five DR-DQ haplotypes were treated as single units for association and clustering because of strong linkage in the cohort. Donor age, sex, ethnicity and CMV serostatus were compiled together with the repertoire data. The study was designed to test whether signatures of past pathogen exposure could be identified by cataloging public T cell receptors. The investigation overall reported the following: According to a later analysis, most CMV-associated TCR beta chains appeared to be HLA-restricted, and the HLA associations seemed to be driven largely by CMV exposure. The cohort was sequenced for TCR beta chains only, and without alpha or paired-chain data the features that could be detected were limited. The earlier analysis of nearly 600 of the donors excluded some 15 rarely observed V segments, including chromosome 9 orphons, because counts were too low. A further reported finding was that TCR beta sequences accurately predicted the HLA-A and HLA-B alleles for most subjects in the first cohort. Because some donors lacked HLA typing at each locus, the association tests relied only on the typed subset. The study listed 150 to 200 TCR beta chains as associated with cytomegalovirus. Compared with equally common non-associated chains, HLA-associated TCR beta chains in a later analysis were more clonally expanded and had lower generation probabilities. For the cohort, immune exposure information was limited to CMV serostatus. A later genetic analysis associated a missense DCLRE1C variant with V-gene and J-gene trimming of TCR beta chains, and an independent cohort replicated the association. Sequencing depth was assumed to be roughly uniform across donors in the presence/absence analyses, though that assumption may not hold. Linkage disequilibrium might explain the correlated functional status among segregating V segments, but an unknown experimental factor could not be ruled out. Broadly in line with IMGT annotations, most TCR beta V segments showed up in productive rearrangements about 90% or about 30% of the time in an earlier analysis of 587 of the donors. Most TCR sequences were seen in very few donors, while some public TCRs were found in many individuals. Compared with the approximately 720-donor mean, donors in an Asian-associated ancestry cluster had fewer N-insertions in productive TCRs, according to a later genetic analysis. In vitro tests confirmed that a few of the cytomegalovirus-associated TCR beta chains recognize cytomegalovirus antigens. Specific HLA alleles were associated with about 17,000 TCR beta sequences at a false discovery rate of 0.05 in a later analysis. Because the 87-base-pair reads could not distinguish some IMGT-functional V segments, including TRBV6-2 and TRBV6-3, those segments were excluded. A later analysis found that TCR association rates varied across HLA loci, with DRB1 alleles showing the most associated TCRs and HLA-C alleles the fewest. A cluster of highly shared sequence variants was judged likely to be a technical artifact of the sequencing pipeline. In both the original and validation cohorts, the classifier was reported to diagnose cytomegalovirus status with high specificity and sensitivity. Strong co-occurrence of HLA alleles, especially DR and DQ, made assigning TCR associations to individual alleles difficult. According to the authors, the approach could potentially be generalized to other disease states and immunological phenotypes. A later analysis reported that several top co-occurrence clusters appeared linked to parvovirus B19, influenza, CMV and Epstein-Barr virus.

In total, approximately 610 healthy bone marrow donors made up the cohort. At the time of sampling, every cohort member was nominally healthy, though immune exposures that went unrecorded were likely present. The donor was CMV seronegative and was included in the group of under 450 seronegative cohort members. A peripheral blood sample was collected from each donor, and TCR beta sequencing was performed on peripheral blood mononuclear cells. Genomic DNA extraction from the blood cell samples was performed with the Qiagen DNeasy Blood Extraction Kit. The chain is assembled from TRBV7-2 and TRBJ2-5; 7 bases in the middle match TRBD2. Specimen: PBMCs. This receptor was obtained from a man aged 18 to 29 in good health and CMV-seronegative. The CDR3 here reads CASSLSGRAQTQYF. The DNA sequence reads TGTGCCAGCAGCTTAAGTGGGAGGGCCCAGACCCAGTACTTC.